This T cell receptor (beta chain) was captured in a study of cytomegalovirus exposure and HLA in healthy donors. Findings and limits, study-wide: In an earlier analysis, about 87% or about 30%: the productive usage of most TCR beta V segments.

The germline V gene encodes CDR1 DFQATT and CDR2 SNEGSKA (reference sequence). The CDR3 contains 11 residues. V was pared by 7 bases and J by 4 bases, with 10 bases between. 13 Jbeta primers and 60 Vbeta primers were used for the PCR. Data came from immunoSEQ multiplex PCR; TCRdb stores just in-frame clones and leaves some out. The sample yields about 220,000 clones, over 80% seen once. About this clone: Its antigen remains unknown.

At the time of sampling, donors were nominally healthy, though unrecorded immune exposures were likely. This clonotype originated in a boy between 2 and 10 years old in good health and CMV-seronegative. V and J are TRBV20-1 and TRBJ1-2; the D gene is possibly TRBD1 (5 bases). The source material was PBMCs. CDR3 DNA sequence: TGCAGTGGGGAGGGGACCTATGGCTACACCTTC. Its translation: CSGEGTYGYTF.